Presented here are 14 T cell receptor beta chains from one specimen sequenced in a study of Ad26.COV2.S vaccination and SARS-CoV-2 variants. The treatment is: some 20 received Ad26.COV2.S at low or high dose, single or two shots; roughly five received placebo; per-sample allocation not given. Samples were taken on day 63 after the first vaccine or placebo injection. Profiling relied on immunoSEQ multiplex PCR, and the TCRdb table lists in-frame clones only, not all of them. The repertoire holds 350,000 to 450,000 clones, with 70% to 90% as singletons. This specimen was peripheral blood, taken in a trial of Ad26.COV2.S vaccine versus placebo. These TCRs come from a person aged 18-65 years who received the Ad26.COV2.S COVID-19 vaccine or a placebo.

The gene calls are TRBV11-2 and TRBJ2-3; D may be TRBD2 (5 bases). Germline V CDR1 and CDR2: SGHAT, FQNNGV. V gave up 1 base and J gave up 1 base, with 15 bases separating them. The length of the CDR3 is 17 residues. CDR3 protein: CASSLGTLALRTDTQYF. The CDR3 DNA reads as TGTGCCAGCAGCTTAGGTACCCTAGCTCTCCGCACAGATACGCAGTATTTT.

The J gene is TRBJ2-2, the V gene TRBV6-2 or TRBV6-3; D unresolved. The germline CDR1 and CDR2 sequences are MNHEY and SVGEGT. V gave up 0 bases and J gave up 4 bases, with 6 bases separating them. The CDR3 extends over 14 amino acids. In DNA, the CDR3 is TGTGCCAGCAGTTACTCGGCCGCCACCGGGGAGCTGTTTTTT. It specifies CASSYSAATGELFF.

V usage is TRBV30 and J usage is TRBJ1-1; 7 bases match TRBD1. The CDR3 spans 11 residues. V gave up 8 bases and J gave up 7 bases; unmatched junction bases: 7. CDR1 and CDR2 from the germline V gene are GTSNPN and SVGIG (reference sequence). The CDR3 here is CAQSGGGEAFF. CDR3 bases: TGTGCCCAATCAGGGGGAGGTGAAGCTTTCTTT.

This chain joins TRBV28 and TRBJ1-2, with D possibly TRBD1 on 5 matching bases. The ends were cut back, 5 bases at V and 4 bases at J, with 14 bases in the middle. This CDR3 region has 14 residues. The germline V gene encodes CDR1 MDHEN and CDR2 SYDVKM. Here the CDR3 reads CASSGAGSIYGYTF. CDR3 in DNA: TGTGCCAGCAGTGGGGCAGGGAGTATCTATGGCTACACCTTC.

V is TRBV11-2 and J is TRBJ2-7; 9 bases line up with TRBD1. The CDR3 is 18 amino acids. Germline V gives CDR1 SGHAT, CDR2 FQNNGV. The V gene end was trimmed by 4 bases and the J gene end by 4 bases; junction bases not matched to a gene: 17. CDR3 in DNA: TGTGCCAGCAGCTCTCCTTTTTCACGCCGGGACAGGGCATACGAGCAGTACTTC. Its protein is CASSSPFSRRDRAYEQYF.

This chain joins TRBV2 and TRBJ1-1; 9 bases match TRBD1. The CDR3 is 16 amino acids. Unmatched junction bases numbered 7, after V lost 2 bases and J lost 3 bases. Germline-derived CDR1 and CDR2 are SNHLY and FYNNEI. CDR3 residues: CASSEWGDREYTEAFF. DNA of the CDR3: TGTGCCAGCAGTGAATGGGGGGACAGGGAATACACTGAAGCTTTCTTT. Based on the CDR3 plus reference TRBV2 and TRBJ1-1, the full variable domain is EPEVTQTPSHQVTQMGQEVILRCVPISNHLYFYWYRQILGQKVEFLVSFYNNEISEKSEIFDDQFSVERPDGSNFTLKIRSTKLEDSAMYFCASSEWGDREYTEAFFGQGTRLTVV.

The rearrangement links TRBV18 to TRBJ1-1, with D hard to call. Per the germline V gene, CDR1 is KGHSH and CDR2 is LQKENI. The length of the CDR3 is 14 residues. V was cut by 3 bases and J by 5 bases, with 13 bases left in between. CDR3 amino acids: CASSPMAGATEAFF. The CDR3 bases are TGTGCCAGCTCACCTATGGCTGGAGCGACTGAAGCTTTCTTT.

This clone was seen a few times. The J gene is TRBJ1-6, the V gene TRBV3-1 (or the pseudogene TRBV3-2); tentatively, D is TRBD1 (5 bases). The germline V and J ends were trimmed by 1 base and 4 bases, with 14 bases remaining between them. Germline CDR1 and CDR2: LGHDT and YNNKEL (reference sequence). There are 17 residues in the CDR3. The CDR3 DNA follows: TGTGCCAGCAGCCAAGCCTCTGGGGGGGGGTATAATTCACCCCTCCACTTT. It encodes CASSQASGGGYNSPLHF.

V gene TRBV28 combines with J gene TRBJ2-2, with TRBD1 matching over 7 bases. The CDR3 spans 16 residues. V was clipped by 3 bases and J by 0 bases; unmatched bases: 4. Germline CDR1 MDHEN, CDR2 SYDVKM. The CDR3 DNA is TGTGCCAGCAGTTTCTCCGGGACAGCGAACACCGGGGAGCTGTTTTTT. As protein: CASSFSGTANTGELFF. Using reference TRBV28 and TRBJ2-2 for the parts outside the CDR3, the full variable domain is DVKVTQSSRYLVKRTGEKVFLECVQDMDHENMFWYRQDPGLGLRLIYFSYDVKMKEKGDIPEGYSVSREKKERFSLILESASTNQTSMYLCASSFSGTANTGELFFGEGSRLTVL.

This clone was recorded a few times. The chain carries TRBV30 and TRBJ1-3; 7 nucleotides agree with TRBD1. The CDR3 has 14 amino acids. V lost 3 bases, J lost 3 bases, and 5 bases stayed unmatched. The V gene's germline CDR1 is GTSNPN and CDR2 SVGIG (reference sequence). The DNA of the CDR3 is TGTGCCTGGAGCGAAGGGACAGTTGGAAACACCATATATTTT. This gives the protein CAWSEGTVGNTIYF.

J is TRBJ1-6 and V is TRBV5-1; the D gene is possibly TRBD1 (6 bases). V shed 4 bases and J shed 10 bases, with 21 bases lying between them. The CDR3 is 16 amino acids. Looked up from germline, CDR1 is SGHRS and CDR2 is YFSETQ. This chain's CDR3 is CASSNNRDSAGSPLHF. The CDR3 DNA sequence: TGCGCCAGCAGCAACAACAGGGATTCTGCAGGGTCACCCCTCCACTTT.

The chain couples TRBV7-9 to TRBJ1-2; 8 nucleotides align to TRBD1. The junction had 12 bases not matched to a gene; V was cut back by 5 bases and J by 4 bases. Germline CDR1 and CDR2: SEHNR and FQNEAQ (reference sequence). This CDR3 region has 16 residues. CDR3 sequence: CASSTGRQGSAYGYTF. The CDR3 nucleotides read TGTGCCAGCAGCACGGGTCGACAGGGGTCCGCCTATGGCTACACCTTC.

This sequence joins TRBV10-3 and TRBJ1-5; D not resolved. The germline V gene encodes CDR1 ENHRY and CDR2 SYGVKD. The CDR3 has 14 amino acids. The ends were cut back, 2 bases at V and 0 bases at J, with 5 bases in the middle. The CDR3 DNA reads TGTGCCATCAGTGAGGGATATAGCAATCAGCCCCAGCATTTT. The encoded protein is CAISEGYSNQPQHF.

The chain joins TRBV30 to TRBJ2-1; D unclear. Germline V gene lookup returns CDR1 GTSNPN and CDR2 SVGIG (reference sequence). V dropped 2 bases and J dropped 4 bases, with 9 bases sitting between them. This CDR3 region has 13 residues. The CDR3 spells CAWSILRYNEQFF. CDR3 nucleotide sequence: TGTGCCTGGAGTATCTTGCGGTACAATGAGCAGTTCTTC.